The 14 T cell receptor beta chains below come from one sample, sequenced in a study of T cells in Graves' hyperthyroidism and ophthalmopathy. Amplified TCR beta CDR3 regions came from RNA transcripts. The HTBI primer set drove a first-round RT-PCR of the TCR CDR3. Each CDR3 protein is one row after TCRdb ran MiXCR on the multiplex PCR reads. The table lists hundreds of thousands of distinct CDR3 sequences, about 15% of them singletons, with less than 6% in the top ten. The sequencing input was blood. The receptor source for this set is a woman in her thirties with Graves' hyperthyroidism that later progressed to Graves' ophthalmopathy.

The table lists this clonotype with a few counts. The CDR3 sequence: CASSRSGVREKLFF. In DNA, the CDR3 is TGTGCCAGCAGCCGAAGCGGAGTACGAGAAAAACTGTTTTTT. V gene TRBV14 combines with J gene TRBJ1-4; D gene unclear. V was trimmed by 4 bases and J by 8 bases, leaving 14 bases between them. There are 14 residues in the CDR3. The germline V gene has CDR1 SGHDN and CDR2 FVKESK.

This clonotype has a count of ten or more. This chain uses TRBV12-3 or TRBV12-4 with TRBJ2-7; TRBD1 matches at 9 bases. This CDR3 has 15 amino acids. V was clipped by 4 bases and J by 4 bases; unmatched bases: 8. This CDR3 is CASSSPDRGVYEQYF. CDR3 nucleotide sequence: TGTGCCAGCAGTTCTCCCGACAGGGGGGTTTACGAGCAGTACTTC.

This clonotype occurred many times. The chain has TRBV29-1 and TRBJ2-1, with 8 bases matching TRBD2. J lost 0 bases, V lost 4 bases, and 2 bases had no gene match. The CDR3 has 14 residues. Per the germline V gene, CDR1 is SQVTM and CDR2 is ANQGSEA. The CDR3: CSVAGRGSYNEQFF. The CDR3 coding sequence is TGCAGCGTTGCCGGGAGGGGCTCCTACAATGAGCAGTTCTTC.

There are many counts of this clonotype. V is TRBV6-1 and J is TRBJ2-2; either TRBD1 or TRBD2 may supply D (6 bases each). The CDR3 spans 20 residues. The V end lost 2 bases, the J end lost 1 base, and 23 bases lay between the germline ends. The V gene's germline CDR1 is MNHNS and CDR2 SASEGT. CDR3 loop: CASSENRRGLGPWNTGELFF. The CDR3 nucleotides read TGTGCCAGCAGTGAAAACCGTCGGGGGCTAGGGCCTTGGAACACCGGGGAGCTGTTTTTT.

This clonotype was observed many times. The chain is built from TRBV20-1 and TRBJ2-2; no reliable D call. There are 11 residues in the CDR3. Germline values: CDR1 DFQATT, CDR2 SNEGSKA (reference sequence). Between the trimmed V and J ends, which lost 5 bases and 4 bases, there was a span of 5 bases. CDR3 coding DNA: TGCAGTGCTCGACTCACCGGGGAGCTGTTTTTT. Encoded protein: CSARLTGELFF.

This clonotype was observed at least ten times. The V call is TRBV3-1, the J call TRBJ1-1, with D maybe TRBD1 (5 bases). Germline CDR1 and CDR2: LGHDT and YNNKEL (reference sequence). V was pared by 0 bases and J by 4 bases, with 9 bases between. This CDR3 has 14 amino acids. This CDR3 is CASSQERGITEAFF. In nucleotides, the CDR3 is TGTGCCAGCAGCCAAGAAAGGGGAATCACTGAAGCTTTCTTT.

This clonotype was detected only a few times. No DNA is shown, since the ends of the CDR3 on it are uncertain; the CDR3 is the one TCRdb lists. The chain uses TRBV6-1 and TRBJ2-6; the table assigns TRBD1, which was not confirmed against the DNA. Germline CDR1 and CDR2: MNHNS and SASEGT. The CDR3 sequence runs 17 residues, both termini included. This CDR3 is CASSPGTVAPGANVPTF.

V is TRBV29-1 and J is TRBJ1-2, with D unclear. Germline V gene lookup returns CDR1 SQVTM and CDR2 ANQGSEA. V lost 2 bases and J 4 bases, leaving 11 bases between the germline ends. This CDR3 comprises 13 residues. The DNA of the CDR3 is TGCAGCGTTGAACCCAGCGGCACCTATGGCTACACCTTC. Translating it yields CSVEPSGTYGYTF.

As for this clonotype: It may be a read error: a sequence one base away is much more abundant. This sequence joins TRBV5-1 and TRBJ1-1; 8 bases line up with TRBD1. The germline gives CDR1 SGHRS, CDR2 YFSETQ. The CDR3 totals 16 residues. CDR3 protein: CVSSPGQGVGQAEAFF. CDR3 bases: TGCGTCAGCAGCCCCGGACAGGGAGTCGGGCAGGCCGAAGCTTTCTTT.

This clonotype was counted many times. The V gene is TRBV12-3 or TRBV12-4, the J gene TRBJ1-3; no definite D call. This CDR3 has 11 amino acids. Trimming removed 6 bases from V and 6 bases from J, with 6 bases in between. The CDR3 DNA follows: TGTGCCAGCAGCGCGGCAAACACCATATATTTT. Translating it yields CASSAANTIYF.

Concerning this clonotype itself: With a much larger clone just one base away, this may be a read error. Here the CDR3 reads CASSPPQALHF. CDR3 in DNA: TGTGCCAGCAGCCCACCTCAGGCCCTCCACTTT. V usage is TRBV7-2 and J usage is TRBJ1-6; no clear D gene. The germline V gene encodes CDR1 SGHTA and CDR2 FQGNSA. This CDR3 spans 11 amino acids. V lost 5 bases to trimming and J lost 14 bases, with 10 bases between them.

The table lists this clonotype with a few counts. The chain joins TRBV4-1 to TRBJ2-2, with D hard to call. The germline V gene encodes CDR1 MGHRA and CDR2 YSYEKL. V lost 1 base and J 6 bases, leaving 6 bases between the germline ends. CDR3 length: 13 residues. CDR3 in amino acids: CASSQGSAGELFF. The CDR3 DNA follows: TGCGCCAGCAGCCAAGGGTCGGCCGGGGAGCTGTTTTTT.

This clonotype was recorded many times. V gene TRBV7-3 combines with J gene TRBJ2-3; TRBD1 matches at 10 bases. J was trimmed by 4 bases and V by 5 bases; bases with no gene match: 3. The CDR3 spans 14 residues. Per the germline V gene, CDR1 is SGHTA and CDR2 is FQGTGA. This CDR3 reads CASSRTGGADTQYF. The CDR3 DNA reads as TGTGCCAGCAGCCGGACAGGGGGTGCAGATACGCAGTATTTT.

This clonotype was recorded many times. V is TRBV20-1 and J is TRBJ2-7, with 7 bases fitting TRBD1. J was trimmed by 4 bases and V by 6 bases; bases with no gene match: 6. There are 12 residues in the CDR3. Per germline, CDR1 DFQATT and CDR2 SNEGSKA (reference sequence). CDR3 DNA sequence: TGCAGTGCGGTCGACAGGGAATACGAGCAGTACTTC. Translating it yields CSAVDREYEQYF.